This TCR beta chain was documented in a study of identical twins. Study observations and caveats: Insertions were fewer in abundant cord blood beta clonotypes, whereas memory repertoires showed none of this pattern.

Carrying unique molecular identifiers, the cDNA also gained a universal primer site through template switching. MiXCR, run by TCRdb on the 5' RACE reads, gives a single entry per CDR3 protein. The sample holds hundreds of thousands of distinct CDR3 sequences, roughly 6% seen once. The sample holds many counts of this clonotype. Its target is not known. The CDR3 is made up of 14 amino acids. Unmatched junction bases numbered 8, after V lost 3 bases and J lost 4 bases. Germline V gives CDR1 SQVTM, CDR2 ANQGSEA. The chain recombines TRBV29-1 with TRBJ1-1; the match to TRBD1 covers 7 bases. Sequencing used naive T cells sorted from blood. The sequence was obtained from a man aged 18-30 years in good health. The CDR3 DNA reads as TGCAGCGTTGATCCCTTGACAGGGCTCACTGAAGCTTTCTTT. This gives the protein CSVDPLTGLTEAFF.